One sample yielded the 27 T cell receptor beta chains listed below, sequenced in a study of blood T cell repertoires in COVID-19. Sequenced by immunoSEQ multiplex PCR; TCRdb stores in-frame clones only, minus some. The sample lists about 280,000 clones, around nine tenths occurring once. Sequencing was performed on peripheral blood. The receptor set was obtained from a woman younger than 45 with COVID-19, enrolled during active disease.

This clone has just a few counts. The chain has TRBV4-1 and TRBJ2-7; TRBD2 matches at 10 bases. The V gene end was trimmed by 1 base and the J gene end by 1 base; junction bases not matched to a gene: 4. CDR1 is MGHRA, CDR2 YSYEKL, per germline. This CDR3 spans 16 amino acids. In DNA form, the CDR3 reads TGCGCCAGCAGCCAAGCCGGACTAGCGGAGTCCTACGAGCAGTACTTC. Translation: CASSQAGLAESYEQYF.

This clone appeared a few times. The rearrangement uses TRBV5-1 and TRBJ1-6; the D is unclear. CDR1 is SGHRS and CDR2 is YFSETQ in the germline V gene. V gave up 4 bases and J gave up 7 bases, with 15 bases separating them. This CDR3 region has 15 residues. The CDR3, as DNA: TGCGCCAGCAGCCCTGACGGGGAGAGGAATTCACCCCTCCACTTT. This translates into CASSPDGERNSPLHF.

In its sample, this clone was seen a few times. The rearrangement links TRBV5-4 to TRBJ2-7; D is possibly TRBD2 (6 bases). The length of the CDR3 is 14 residues. V lost 4 bases and J lost 0, with 11 bases in between. Germline loops: CDR1 SGHNT, CDR2 YYREEE (reference sequence). CDR3 nucleotide sequence: TGTGCCAGCAGCCCAGAGCGGGCCTCCTACGAGCAGTACTTC. It specifies CASSPERASYEQYF. Using reference TRBV5-4 and TRBJ2-7 for the parts outside the CDR3, the full variable domain is ETGVTQSPTHLIKTRGQQVTLRCSSQSGHNTVSWYQQALGQGPQFIFQYYREEENGRGNFPPRFSGLQFPNYSSELNVNALELDDSALYLCASSPERASYEQYFGPGTRLTVT.

The sample holds one count of this clone. The rearrangement joins TRBV28 to TRBJ1-2; D is possibly TRBD1 (6 bases). V shed 8 bases and J shed 7 bases, with 20 bases lying between them. The V gene's germline CDR1 is MDHEN and CDR2 SYDVKM. This CDR3 spans 14 amino acids. CDR3 nucleotide sequence: TGTGCCAGCGAACACGGAAAACAGGGTTTTGGCTACACCTTC. As protein: CASEHGKQGFGYTF.

The chain couples TRBV9 to TRBJ2-2; D unclear. Germline CDR1 SGDLS, CDR2 YYNGEE. The CDR3 has 15 residues. V gave up 3 bases and J gave up 7 bases, with 16 bases separating them. The CDR3 sequence: CASSARSMAGGELFF. The CDR3 DNA sequence: TGTGCCAGCAGCGCTCGGAGTATGGCTGGCGGGGAGCTGTTTTTT.

The gene calls are TRBV6-5 and TRBJ1-2; tentative D call: TRBD1 (5 bases). The CDR3 contains 13 residues. From germline, CDR1 is MNHEY and CDR2 SVGAGI. V was clipped by 8 bases and J by 7 bases, with 17 bases between them. The CDR3 nucleotides read TGTGCCAGCGCAGGGAATCGCCCCTCTGGCTACACCTTC. Translation: CASAGNRPSGYTF.

This chain joins TRBV12-3 or TRBV12-4 and TRBJ2-7; 9 nucleotides agree with TRBD2. Trimming at V came to 6 bases and at J to 4 bases, leaving 4 bases not matched to a gene. The CDR3 sequence is 13 residues long. The CDR3 DNA follows: TGTGCCAGCAGCCCTAGCGGGACTTACGAGCAGTACTTC. Protein sequence: CASSPSGTYEQYF.

This clone has just a few counts. This rearrangement joins TRBV7-3 to TRBJ2-5, with D possibly matching TRBD2 (6 bases). The CDR3 is made up of 12 amino acids. Germline assignment: CDR1 SGHTA and CDR2 FQGTGA. V was pared by 5 bases and J by 7 bases, with 11 bases between. CDR3 nucleotides: TGTGCCAGCAGCGGACCGGAGGGGACCCAGTACTTC. Its protein is CASSGPEGTQYF.

The chain has TRBV6-5 and TRBJ1-1; D might be TRBD1 (6 bases). The V end was cut by 7 bases, the J end by 0 bases, with 12 bases between. CDR1 is MNHEY and CDR2 is SVGAGI in the germline V gene. The CDR3 has 14 residues. The CDR3 DNA follows: TGTGCCAGCACCAGGACAGCGATGAACACTGAAGCTTTCTTT. Protein: CASTRTAMNTEAFF.

The V and J genes are TRBV10-3 and TRBJ1-1, with D unclear. Germline V gives CDR1 ENHRY, CDR2 SYGVKD. The CDR3 has 12 residues. The germline V and J ends were trimmed by 6 bases and 7 bases, with 12 bases remaining between them. The CDR3: CAISLTGSEAFF. CDR3 nucleotide sequence: TGTGCCATCAGCTTGACGGGAAGTGAAGCTTTCTTT.

This clone was picked up one time. The rearrangement links TRBV7-2 to TRBJ2-7, with 10 bases fitting TRBD2. CDR3 length equals 17 residues. Germline CDR1 SGHTA, CDR2 FQGNSA. With V trimmed by 5 bases and J by 6 bases, 16 bases remained unmatched. Here the CDR3 DNA reads TGTGCCAGCAGCCCCCGCGGTAGCGGGAGGTATGGTCTCGAGCAGTACTTC. Its translation: CASSPRGSGRYGLEQYF. The variable domain in full, with the rest retrieved from reference TRBV7-2 and TRBJ2-7, is GAGVSQSPSNKVTEKGKDVELRCDPISGHTALYWYRQSLGQGLEFLIYFQGNSAPDKSGLPSDRFSAERTGGSVSTLTIQRTQQEDSAVYLCASSPRGSGRYGLEQYFGPGTRLTVT.

As DNA, the CDR3 is TGTGCCAGCAGTAGGGAGATTGGATCCACTGAAGCTTTCTTT. It codes for CASSREIGSTEAFF. This sequence joins TRBV9 and TRBJ1-1, with D unclear. This CDR3 comprises 14 residues. CDR1 and CDR2 (germline): SGDLS, YYNGEE. Trimming stripped 5 bases from V and 4 bases from J, with 15 bases between.

V usage is TRBV30 and J usage is TRBJ2-1, with TRBD2 matching 13 bases. Germline V gene data show CDR1 as GTSNPN and CDR2 as SVGIG (reference sequence). V dropped 3 bases and J dropped 4; count of bases not matched to a gene: 0. The CDR3 runs to 14 residues. Here the CDR3 DNA reads TGTGCCTGGAGGGGACTAGCGGGGTACAATGAGCAGTTCTTC. Its translation is CAWRGLAGYNEQFF.

The chain carries TRBV6-5 and TRBJ2-3; 8 bases fit TRBD2. The CDR3 extends over 15 amino acids. With V trimmed by 5 bases and J by 0 bases, 4 bases remained unmatched. The germline V gene has CDR1 MNHEY and CDR2 SVGAGI. The CDR3 sequence is CASSTSGPSTDTQYF. For the CDR3, the DNA is TGTGCCAGCAGTACTAGCGGTCCTAGCACAGATACGCAGTATTTT.

Details on this clone: This specimen includes other DNA sequences encoding the same CDR3. This chain connects TRBV18 to TRBJ2-5, with unresolved D. Trimming took off 0 bases at V and 2 bases at J, with 7 bases between the two ends. The CDR3 extends over 14 amino acids. Germline values: CDR1 KGHSH, CDR2 LQKENI. The CDR3 reads CASSPPGQQETQYF. CDR3 nucleotide sequence: TGTGCCAGCTCACCACCGGGCCAACAAGAGACCCAGTACTTC.

The chain has TRBV7-6 and TRBJ1-5; a weak D match, TRBD1 (5 bases). Trimming cost V 2 bases and J 8 bases, with 10 bases left between them. The CDR3 has 13 residues. Germline V gene lookup returns CDR1 SGHVS and CDR2 FNYEAQ. Here the CDR3 DNA reads TGTGCCAGCAGCTTAAGCCAGGGTGAGCCCCAGCATTTT. This codes for CASSLSQGEPQHF.

This clone was counted only a few times. The V and J genes are TRBV5-1 and TRBJ2-1, with 8 bases aligning to TRBD2. The CDR3 runs 15 residues. Germline CDR1 reads SGHRS; CDR2 reads YFSETQ. Germline trimming cut 2 bases from V and 7 bases from J; bases unmatched to any gene: 8. The CDR3 loop reads CASSLTGGPRNEQFF. In nucleotides, the CDR3 is TGCGCCAGCAGCTTAACGGGAGGGCCTCGGAATGAGCAGTTCTTC.

The V call is TRBV30, the J call TRBJ1-1, with D unresolved. Germline values: CDR1 GTSNPN, CDR2 SVGIG (reference sequence). Trimming removed 2 bases from V and 5 bases from J, with 9 bases in between. The CDR3 runs 12 residues. The chain's CDR3 is CAWSIGGTEAFF. CDR3 DNA sequence: TGTGCCTGGAGTATAGGAGGAACTGAAGCTTTCTTT.

In nucleotides, the CDR3 is TGCGCCAGCAGCCCCCCGATCCCTCGGGGTAATGAAAAACTGTTTTTT. Its translation: CASSPPIPRGNEKLFF. The chain has TRBV4-1 and TRBJ1-4, with no clear D. The CDR3 length is 16 residues. V lost 4 bases to trimming and J lost 4 bases, with 16 bases between them. Germline V gives CDR1 MGHRA, CDR2 YSYEKL.

V gene TRBV24-1 combines with J gene TRBJ2-5; D might be TRBD1 (6 bases). V was cut by 5 bases and J by 5 bases, with 14 bases left in between. The germline gives CDR1 KGHDR, CDR2 SFDVKD. This CDR3 comprises 14 residues. CDR3 sequence reads: CATSGSGVRETQYF. The CDR3 bases are TGTGCCACCAGTGGTTCAGGGGTGCGCGAGACCCAGTACTTC.

The DNA for the CDR3 is TGTGCCAGCCGGACATCGAGCTCCTACGAGCAGTACTTC. Translation: CASRTSSSYEQYF. The rearrangement joins TRBV27 to TRBJ2-7, with a tentative D call TRBD1 (5 bases). The CDR3 runs to 13 residues. The V gene's germline CDR1 is MNHEY and CDR2 SMNVEV (reference sequence). Trimming took 8 bases from V and 0 from J, leaving 11 bases between them.

The chain combines TRBV28 with TRBJ2-3; 9 nucleotides match TRBD2. The germline V gene has CDR1 MDHEN and CDR2 SYDVKM. The trim removed 5 bases at V and 1 base at J, leaving 7 bases unmatched. This CDR3 has 16 residues. In DNA form, the CDR3 reads TGTGCCAGCAGTCACGTAGCGGGGGTGGGCACAGATACGCAGTATTTT. It encodes CASSHVAGVGTDTQYF.

This chain uses TRBV6-1 with TRBJ2-7, with 7 bases that match TRBD2. Trimming took 2 bases from V and 1 from J; bases not matched to a gene: 8. Germline CDR1 MNHNS, CDR2 SASEGT. The CDR3 loop spans 16 amino acids. The CDR3 loop is CASSEILRELSYEQYF. In DNA form, the CDR3 reads TGTGCCAGCAGTGAAATCCTGCGGGAGTTATCCTACGAGCAGTACTTC.

This chain links TRBV7-3 with TRBJ2-2; 9 nucleotides align to TRBD1. V lost 5 bases, J lost 6 bases, and 4 bases stayed unmatched. The length of the CDR3 is 14 residues. Germline assignment: CDR1 SGHTA and CDR2 FQGTGA. CDR3 region: CASSPTGGAGELFF. Written as DNA, the CDR3 is TGTGCCAGCAGCCCGACAGGGGGAGCCGGGGAGCTGTTTTTT.

The chain carries TRBV7-3 and TRBJ2-7, with D hard to call. Germline CDR1 reads SGHTA; CDR2 reads FQGTGA. The germline V and J ends were trimmed by 0 bases and 4 bases, with 10 bases remaining between them. CDR3 length: 14 residues. In DNA form, the CDR3 reads TGTGCCAGCAGCTTAACGGTGACTTCTTACGAGCAGTACTTC. As protein: CASSLTVTSYEQYF.

V and J are TRBV27 and TRBJ1-4; D not resolved. The germline V gene encodes CDR1 MNHEY and CDR2 SMNVEV (reference sequence). The CDR3 extends over 16 amino acids. Trimming took off 5 bases at V and 2 bases at J, with 15 bases between the two ends. The CDR3 sequence is CASSRRLTDTNEKLFF. The CDR3 DNA reads as TGTGCCAGCAGTAGAAGACTGACGGATACTAATGAAAAACTGTTTTTT.

The gene calls are TRBV7-3 and TRBJ2-1; 8 nucleotides match TRBD2. In germline, CDR1 is SGHTA, CDR2 FQGTGA. Germline trimming cut 5 bases from V and 6 bases from J; bases unmatched to any gene: 21. This CDR3 is 19 amino acids long. Here the CDR3 reads CASSPKGLTGTRRANEQFF. CDR3 in DNA: TGTGCCAGCAGCCCTAAAGGGTTGACCGGGACTAGAAGGGCCAATGAGCAGTTCTTC.